A single sample is the source of the 24 T cell receptor beta chains below, sequenced in a study of control samples from healthy donors and cancer patients. Method: immunoSEQ multiplex PCR; TCRdb's copy keeps in-frame clones and lacks some. The sample has 100,000 to 150,000 clones, roughly 92% seen once. Input material: blood. The source is a woman in her late teens or twenties in good health.

The gene calls are TRBV28 and TRBJ2-3, with 8 positions matching TRBD2. Germline values: CDR1 MDHEN, CDR2 SYDVKM. Trimming at V came to 1 base and at J to 3 bases, leaving 6 bases not matched to a gene. The CDR3 length is 16 residues. CDR3: CASSLFGSGVTDTQYF. CDR3 nucleotide sequence: TGTGCCAGCAGTTTATTCGGTAGCGGGGTAACAGATACGCAGTATTTT. The variable domain in full, completed from reference TRBV28 and TRBJ2-3, reads DVKVTQSSRYLVKRTGEKVFLECVQDMDHENMFWYRQDPGLGLRLIYFSYDVKMKEKGDIPEGYSVSREKKERFSLILESASTNQTSMYLCASSLFGSGVTDTQYFGPGTRLTVL.

This clone was recorded once. The chain is built from TRBV28 and TRBJ1-3; D perhaps matches TRBD1 (5 bases). This CDR3 contains 16 residues. V dropped 6 bases and J dropped 0 bases, with 15 bases sitting between them. The germline V gene has CDR1 MDHEN and CDR2 SYDVKM. CDR3 DNA: TGTGCCAGCAGCTCCTCGGGACCCAGCTCTGGAAACACCATATATTTT. Its translation is CASSSSGPSSGNTIYF.

The V call is TRBV3-1 (or the pseudogene TRBV3-2), the J call TRBJ2-7; no firm D call. The V gene lost 1 base and the J gene lost 3 bases, with 10 bases spanning the gap. The CDR3 length is 14 residues. CDR1 is LGHDT, CDR2 YNNKEL, per germline (reference sequence). The DNA for the CDR3 is TGTGCCAGCAGCCAAGGTGTAGGAGACTACGAGCAGTACTTC. It specifies CASSQGVGDYEQYF.

The genes are TRBV5-5 and TRBJ1-1, with D possibly TRBD1 on 5 matching bases. The CDR3 is 15 amino acids. Germline V gene lookup returns CDR1 SGHKS and CDR2 YYEKEE (reference sequence). Trimming removed 4 bases from V and 2 bases from J, with 15 bases in between. CDR3 sequence reads: CASSLTGTSNTEAFF. In DNA form, the CDR3 reads TGTGCCAGCAGCCTTACCGGGACGTCTAACACTGAAGCTTTCTTT.

V usage is TRBV5-4 and J usage is TRBJ2-5; D perhaps matches TRBD2 (6 bases). Trimming took off 0 bases at V and 7 bases at J, with 19 bases between the two ends. The CDR3 is 16 amino acids. Germline CDR1 SGHNT, CDR2 YYREEE (reference sequence). CDR3 sequence: CASSLGGKRLEGTQYF. CDR3 in DNA: TGTGCCAGCAGCTTGGGGGGAAAAAGGTTGGAGGGGACCCAGTACTTC.

This clone was observed a handful of times. The CDR3: CASSLEGTSGRYYNEQFF. CDR3 coding DNA: TGTGCCAGCAGCTTAGAGGGGACTAGCGGGAGGTACTACAATGAGCAGTTCTTC. The rearrangement uses TRBV7-2 and TRBJ2-1; 15 bases agree with TRBD2. V gave up 1 base and J gave up 3 bases; unmatched junction bases: 4. The CDR3 length is 18 residues. Germline values: CDR1 SGHTA, CDR2 FQGNSA.

This rearrangement joins TRBV3-1 (or the pseudogene TRBV3-2) to TRBJ2-2, with 9 bases matching TRBD2. The trim removed 6 bases at V and 4 bases at J, leaving 9 bases unmatched. CDR1 and CDR2 (germline): LGHDT, YNNKEL (reference sequence). The CDR3 loop spans 16 amino acids. The CDR3 sequence: CASSRKTSGTTGELFF. In nucleotides, the CDR3 is TGTGCCAGCAGTCGCAAGACTAGCGGAACCACCGGGGAGCTGTTTTTT.

As DNA, the CDR3 is TGTGCCAGCAGCTTAGTTTCGGGTAGCGAGCAGTACTTC. It yields the protein CASSLVSGSEQYF. The genes are TRBV13 and TRBJ2-7; D is ambiguous. The germline CDR1 and CDR2 sequences are PRHDT and FYEKMQ (reference sequence). Trimming shortened V by 1 base and J by 6 bases, and 10 bases separated the two germline ends. The CDR3 runs to 13 residues.

This rearrangement joins TRBV21-1 to TRBJ2-7; the D segment call TRBD1 is taken from the table without a DNA check. TRBV21-1 corresponds to a pseudogene. The CDR3 length is 14 residues. The CDR3 DNA reads as TGTGCCAGCAGCGACCGGGACAGGGGCTACGAGCAGTACTTC. Amino acid sequence: CASSDRDRGYEQYF.

The rearrangement links TRBV28 to TRBJ2-5; D is uncertain. CDR3 length: 12 residues. Germline CDR1 reads MDHEN; CDR2 reads SYDVKM. The V and J ends lost 6 bases and 3 bases respectively, with 8 bases between them. The DNA of the CDR3 is TGTGCCAGCAGCCCTTATAAAGAGACCCAGTACTTC. Protein: CASSPYKETQYF.

The chain couples TRBV28 to TRBJ1-4; 7 bases map to TRBD1. Losses at the gene ends were 1 base for V and 4 bases for J; bases not matched to a gene: 9. Germline CDR1 and CDR2: MDHEN and SYDVKM. This CDR3 contains 17 residues. DNA of the CDR3: TGTGCCAGCAGTTTATTAGGTCGGGGACAGAGTAATGAAAAACTGTTTTTT. It specifies CASSLLGRGQSNEKLFF.

The chain uses TRBV12-3 or TRBV12-4 and TRBJ1-6, with D unresolved. This CDR3 is 12 amino acids long. Trimming removed 8 bases from V and 10 bases from J, with 12 bases in between. Here the CDR3 DNA reads TGTGCCAGCGGAGACGGAGTGTCACCCCTCCACTTT. Amino acids: CASGDGVSPLHF.

The CDR3 nucleotides read TGTGCCACCAGTGATTGGAAGGGGACGGGGGACATCACAGATACGCAGTATTTT. Translating gives CATSDWKGTGDITDTQYF. The rearrangement links TRBV24-1 to TRBJ2-3; D could derive from TRBD1 or TRBD2 (6 bases each). CDR3 length equals 18 residues. Trimming took off 2 bases at V and 2 bases at J, with 19 bases between the two ends. The germline CDR1 and CDR2 sequences are KGHDR and SFDVKD.

V and J are TRBV28 and TRBJ1-1, with 8 bases that match TRBD1. The germline V gene has CDR1 MDHEN and CDR2 SYDVKM. The CDR3 has 13 residues. V shed 6 bases, J shed 5 bases, and the junction held 5 bases outside the gene matches. The CDR3 region is CASRNRGLTEAFF. CDR3 sequence (DNA): TGTGCCAGCAGGAACAGGGGGTTAACTGAAGCTTTCTTT. Filled out from reference TRBV28 and TRBJ1-1, the complete variable domain reads DVKVTQSSRYLVKRTGEKVFLECVQDMDHENMFWYRQDPGLGLRLIYFSYDVKMKEKGDIPEGYSVSREKKERFSLILESASTNQTSMYLCASRNRGLTEAFFGQGTRLTVV.

The J gene is TRBJ2-7, the V gene TRBV7-6, with TRBD1 as a possible D gene (6 bases). The V gene's germline CDR1 is SGHVS and CDR2 FNYEAQ. V was cut by 0 bases and J by 2 bases, with 11 bases left in between. The CDR3 has 15 amino acids. The CDR3 coding sequence is TGTGCCAGCAGCTTAGCGGGCAGGGGAACCTACGAGCAGTACTTC. Translating gives CASSLAGRGTYEQYF.

The chain has TRBV28 and TRBJ1-6; D is possibly TRBD1 (5 bases). The CDR3 runs 16 residues. Looked up from germline, CDR1 is MDHEN and CDR2 is SYDVKM. V was shortened by 6 bases and J by 5 bases, with 17 bases between the two germline ends. This CDR3 is CASSRSAGVHNSPLHF. DNA for the CDR3: TGTGCCAGCAGCCGGAGTGCGGGGGTGCATAATTCACCCCTCCACTTT.

The chain joins TRBV9 to TRBJ2-3, with a possible D match to TRBD2 (7 bases). Germline V gene data show CDR1 as SGDLS and CDR2 as YYNGEE. The CDR3 covers 15 residues. V lost 0 bases, J lost 8 bases, and 16 bases lay in between. Written as DNA, the CDR3 is TGTGCCAGCAGCGTAGAGGGGGGGCCCAGTCGTACGCAGTATTTT. Translation gives CASSVEGGPSRTQYF.

V gene TRBV20-1 combines with J gene TRBJ2-5; 8 nucleotides agree with TRBD1. V lost 3 bases to trimming and J lost 3 bases; unmatched junction nucleotides: 6. This CDR3 contains 14 residues. Germline CDR1 DFQATT, CDR2 SNEGSKA (reference sequence). This CDR3 reads CSASLGTGEETQYF. The CDR3 DNA reads as TGCAGTGCTAGTTTGGGGACAGGAGAAGAGACCCAGTACTTC.

V gene TRBV27 combines with J gene TRBJ1-6; D is undetermined. V lost 4 bases and J 7 bases, leaving 14 bases between the germline ends. CDR3 size: 15 residues. The germline V gene has CDR1 MNHEY and CDR2 SMNVEV (reference sequence). The CDR3 DNA follows: TGTGCCAGCAGTTCCGATCAGACGATCAATTCACCCCTCCACTTT. This codes for CASSSDQTINSPLHF.

This clone was seen a single time. The V gene is TRBV4-1, the J gene TRBJ2-7; D is undetermined. The CDR3 loop spans 18 amino acids. Germline lookup yields CDR1 MGHRA and CDR2 YSYEKL. Deletions cut 4 bases from V and 3 bases from J, with 25 bases between. Here the CDR3 DNA reads TGCGCCAGCAGCCCCGTTAACCCGAGTGGCCCCTTGATCTACGAGCAGTACTTC. This gives the protein CASSPVNPSGPLIYEQYF.

The CDR3 loop reads CASSKVKLAGLSYEQYF. The CDR3 DNA sequence: TGTGCCAGCAGCAAAGTAAAGCTAGCGGGACTTTCCTACGAGCAGTACTTC. The chain couples TRBV21-1 to TRBJ2-7; the D segment call TRBD2 is taken from the table without a DNA check. TRBV21-1 is given as a pseudogene. The CDR3 totals 17 residues.

The chain has TRBV24-1 and TRBJ2-5, with D perhaps matching TRBD2 (7 bases). CDR3 length: 15 residues. V dropped 4 bases and J dropped 5 bases, with 16 bases sitting between them. In germline, CDR1 is KGHDR, CDR2 SFDVKD. CDR3 sequence reads: CATSDPRGPGETQYF. The CDR3 region has the DNA TGTGCCACCAGTGACCCGCGGGGGCCCGGGGAGACCCAGTACTTC.

The V gene is TRBV10-3, the J gene TRBJ2-7; D is unresolved. The length of the CDR3 is 17 residues. Germline V gives CDR1 ENHRY, CDR2 SYGVKD. V was trimmed by 2 bases and J by 2 bases, leaving 19 bases between them. The CDR3 nucleotides read TGTGCCATCAGTGAGCGGGTTCAGACCAGGTCTCCCTACGAGCAGTACTTC. Encoded protein: CAISERVQTRSPYEQYF.

The CDR3 loop is CASSYSGGANIQYF. In nucleotides, the CDR3 is TGTGCCAGCAGCTATAGCGGGGGGGCAAACATTCAGTACTTC. The chain is built from TRBV3-1 (or the pseudogene TRBV3-2) and TRBJ2-4; the match to TRBD2 covers 11 bases. Germline assignment: CDR1 LGHDT and CDR2 YNNKEL (reference sequence). With 5 bases clipped from V and 6 bases from J, the junction kept 3 bases outside the gene matches. The CDR3 runs 14 residues.